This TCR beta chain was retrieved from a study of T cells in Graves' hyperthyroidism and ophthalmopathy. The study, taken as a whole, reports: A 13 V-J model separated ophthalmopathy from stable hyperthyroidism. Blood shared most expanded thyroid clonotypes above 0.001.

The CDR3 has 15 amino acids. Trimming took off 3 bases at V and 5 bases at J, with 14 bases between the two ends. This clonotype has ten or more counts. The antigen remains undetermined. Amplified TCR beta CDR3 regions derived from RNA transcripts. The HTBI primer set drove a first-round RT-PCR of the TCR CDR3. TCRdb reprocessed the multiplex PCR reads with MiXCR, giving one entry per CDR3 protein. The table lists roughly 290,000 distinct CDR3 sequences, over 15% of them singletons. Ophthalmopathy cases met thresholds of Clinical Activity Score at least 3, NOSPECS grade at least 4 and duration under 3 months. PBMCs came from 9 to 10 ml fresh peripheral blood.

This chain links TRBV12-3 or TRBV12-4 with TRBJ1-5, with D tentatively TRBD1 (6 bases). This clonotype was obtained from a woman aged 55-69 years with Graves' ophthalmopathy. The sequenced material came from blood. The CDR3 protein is CASSLRRGQDQPQHF. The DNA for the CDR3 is TGTGCCAGCAGTTTGCGGCGGGGGCAAGATCAGCCCCAGCATTTT.